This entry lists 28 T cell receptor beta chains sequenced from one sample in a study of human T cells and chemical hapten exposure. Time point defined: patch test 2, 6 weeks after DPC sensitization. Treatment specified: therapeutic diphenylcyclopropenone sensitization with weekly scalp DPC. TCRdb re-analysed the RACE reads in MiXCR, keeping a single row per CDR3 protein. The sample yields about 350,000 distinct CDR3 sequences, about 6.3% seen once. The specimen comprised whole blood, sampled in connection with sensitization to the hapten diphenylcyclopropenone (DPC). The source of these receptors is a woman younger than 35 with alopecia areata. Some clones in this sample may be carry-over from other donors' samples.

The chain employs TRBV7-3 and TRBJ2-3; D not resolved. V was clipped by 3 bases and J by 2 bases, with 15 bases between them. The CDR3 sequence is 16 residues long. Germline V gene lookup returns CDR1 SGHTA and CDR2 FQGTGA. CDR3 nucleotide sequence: TGTGCCAGCAGCTTCGGACCCCCCCGGGCCACAGATACGCAGTATTTT. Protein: CASSFGPPRATDTQYF.

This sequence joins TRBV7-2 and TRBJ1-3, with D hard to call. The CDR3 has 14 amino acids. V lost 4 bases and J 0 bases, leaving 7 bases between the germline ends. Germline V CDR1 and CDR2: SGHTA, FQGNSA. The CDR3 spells CASSSWFSGNTIYF. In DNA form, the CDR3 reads TGTGCCAGCAGCTCTTGGTTCTCTGGAAACACCATATATTTT.

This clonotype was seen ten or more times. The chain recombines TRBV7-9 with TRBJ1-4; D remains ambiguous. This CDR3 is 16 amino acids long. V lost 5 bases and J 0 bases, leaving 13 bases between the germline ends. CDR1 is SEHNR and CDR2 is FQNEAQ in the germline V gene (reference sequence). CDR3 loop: CASSPRGNPTNEKLFF. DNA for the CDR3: TGTGCCAGCAGCCCCCGCGGGAATCCAACTAATGAAAAACTGTTTTTT. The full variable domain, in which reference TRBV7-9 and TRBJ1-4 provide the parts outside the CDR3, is DTGVSQNPRHKITKRGQNVTFRCDPISEHNRLYWYRQTLGQGPEFLTYFQNEAQLEKSRLLSDRFSAERPKGSFSTLEIQRTEQGDSAMYLCASSPRGNPTNEKLFFGSGTQLSVL.

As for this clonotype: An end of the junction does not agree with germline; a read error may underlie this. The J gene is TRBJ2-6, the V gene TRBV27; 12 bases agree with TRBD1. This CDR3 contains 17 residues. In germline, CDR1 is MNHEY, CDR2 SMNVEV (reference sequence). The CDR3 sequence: CASSPGTGGSRANVLTF. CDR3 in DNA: TGTGCCAGCAGTCCCGGGACAGGGGGCTCTAGGGCCAACGTCCTGACTTTC.

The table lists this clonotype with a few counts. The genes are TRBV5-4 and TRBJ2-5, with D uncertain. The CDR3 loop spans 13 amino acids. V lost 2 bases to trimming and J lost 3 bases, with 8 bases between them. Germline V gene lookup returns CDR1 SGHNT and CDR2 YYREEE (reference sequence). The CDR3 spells CASSFFWEETQYF. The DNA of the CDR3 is TGTGCCAGCAGCTTTTTTTGGGAAGAGACCCAGTACTTC.

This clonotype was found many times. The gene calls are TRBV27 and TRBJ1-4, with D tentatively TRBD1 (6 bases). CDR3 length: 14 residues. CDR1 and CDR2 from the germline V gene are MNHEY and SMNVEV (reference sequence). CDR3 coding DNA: TGTGGAACGGGACAATACCCAACTAATGAAAAACTGTTTTTT. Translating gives CGTGQYPTNEKLFF.

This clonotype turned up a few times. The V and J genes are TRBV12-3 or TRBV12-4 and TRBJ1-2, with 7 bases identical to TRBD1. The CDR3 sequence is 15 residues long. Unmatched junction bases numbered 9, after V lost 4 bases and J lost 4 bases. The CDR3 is CASSSPGQQLYGYTF. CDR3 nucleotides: TGTGCCAGCAGTTCCCCGGGACAGCAACTCTATGGCTACACCTTC.

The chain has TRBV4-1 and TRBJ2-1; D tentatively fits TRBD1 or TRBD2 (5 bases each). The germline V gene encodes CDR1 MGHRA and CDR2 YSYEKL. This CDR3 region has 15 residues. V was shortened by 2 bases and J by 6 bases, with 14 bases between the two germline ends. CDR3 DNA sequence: TGCGCCAGCAGCCAAAGAGGGGATAGTCTCAATGAGCAGTTCTTC. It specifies CASSQRGDSLNEQFF.

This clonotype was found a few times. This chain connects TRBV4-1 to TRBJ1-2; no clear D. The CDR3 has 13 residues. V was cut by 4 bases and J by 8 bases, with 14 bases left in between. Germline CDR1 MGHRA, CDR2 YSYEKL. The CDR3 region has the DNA TGCGCCAGCAGCCTACCAGACCTCCAGGGCTACACCTTC. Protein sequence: CASSLPDLQGYTF.

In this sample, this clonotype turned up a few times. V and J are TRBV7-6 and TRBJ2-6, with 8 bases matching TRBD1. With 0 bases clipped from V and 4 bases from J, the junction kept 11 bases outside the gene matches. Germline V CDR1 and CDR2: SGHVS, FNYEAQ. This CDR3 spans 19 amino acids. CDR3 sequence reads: CASSLAFRTGSSGANVLTF. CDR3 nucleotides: TGTGCCAGCAGCTTAGCGTTCCGGACAGGGTCATCCGGGGCCAACGTCCTGACTTTC. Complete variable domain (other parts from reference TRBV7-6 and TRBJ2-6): GAGVSQSPRYKVTKRGQDVALRCDPISGHVSLYWYRQALGQGPEFLTYFNYEAQQDKSGLPNDRFSAERPEGSISTLTIQRTEQRDSAMYRCASSLAFRTGSSGANVLTFGAGSRLTVL.

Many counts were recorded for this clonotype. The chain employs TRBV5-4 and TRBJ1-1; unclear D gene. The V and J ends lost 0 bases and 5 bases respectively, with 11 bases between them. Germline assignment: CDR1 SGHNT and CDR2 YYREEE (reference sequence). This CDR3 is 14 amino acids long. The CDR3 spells CASSLVPGLTEAFF. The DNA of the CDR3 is TGTGCCAGCAGCTTGGTTCCGGGGTTAACTGAAGCTTTCTTT.

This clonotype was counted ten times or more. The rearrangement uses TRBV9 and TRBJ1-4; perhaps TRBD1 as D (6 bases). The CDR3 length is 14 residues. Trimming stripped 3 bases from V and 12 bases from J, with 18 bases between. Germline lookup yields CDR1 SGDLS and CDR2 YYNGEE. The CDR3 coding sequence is TGTGCCAGCAGCGCCGGACAGATCCTTGGGGAACTGTTTTTT. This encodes CASSAGQILGELFF.

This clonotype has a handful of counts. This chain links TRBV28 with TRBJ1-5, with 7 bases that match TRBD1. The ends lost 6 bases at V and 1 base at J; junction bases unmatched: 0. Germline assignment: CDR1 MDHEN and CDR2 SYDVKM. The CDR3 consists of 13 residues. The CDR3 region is CASRQGSNQPQHF. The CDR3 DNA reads TGTGCCAGCAGACAGGGGAGCAATCAGCCCCAGCATTTT.

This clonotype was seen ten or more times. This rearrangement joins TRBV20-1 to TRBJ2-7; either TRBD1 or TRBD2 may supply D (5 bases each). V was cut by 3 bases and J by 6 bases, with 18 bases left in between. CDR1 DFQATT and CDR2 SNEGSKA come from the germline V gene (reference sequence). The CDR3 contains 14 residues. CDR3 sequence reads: CSASPTGTKIEQYF. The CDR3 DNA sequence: TGCAGTGCTAGTCCCACGGGGACGAAAATCGAGCAGTACTTC.

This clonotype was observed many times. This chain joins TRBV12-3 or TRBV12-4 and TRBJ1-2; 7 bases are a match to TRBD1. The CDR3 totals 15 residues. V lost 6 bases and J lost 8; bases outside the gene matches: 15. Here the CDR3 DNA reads TGTGCCAGCAGCCCTGACAGGGTTCACTATAACGGCTACACCTTC. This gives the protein CASSPDRVHYNGYTF.

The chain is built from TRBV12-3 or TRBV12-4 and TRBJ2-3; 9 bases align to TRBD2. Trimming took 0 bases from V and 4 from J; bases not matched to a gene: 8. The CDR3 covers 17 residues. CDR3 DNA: TGTGCCAGCAGTTTAGCCGGGGTGCTAGCGGGGTCAGATACGCAGTATTTT. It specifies CASSLAGVLAGSDTQYF.

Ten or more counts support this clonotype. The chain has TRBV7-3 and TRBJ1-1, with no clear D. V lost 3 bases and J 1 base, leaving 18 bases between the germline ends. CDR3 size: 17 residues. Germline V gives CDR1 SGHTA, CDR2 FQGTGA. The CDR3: CASSFTTQPIGNTEAFF. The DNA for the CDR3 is TGTGCCAGCAGCTTCACGACACAGCCTATAGGGAACACTGAAGCTTTCTTT. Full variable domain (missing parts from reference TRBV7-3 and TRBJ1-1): GAGVSQTPSNKVTEKGKYVELRCDPISGHTALYWYRQSLGQGPEFLIYFQGTGAADDSGLPNDRFFAVRPEGSVSTLKIQRTERGDSAVYLCASSFTTQPIGNTEAFFGQGTRLTVV.

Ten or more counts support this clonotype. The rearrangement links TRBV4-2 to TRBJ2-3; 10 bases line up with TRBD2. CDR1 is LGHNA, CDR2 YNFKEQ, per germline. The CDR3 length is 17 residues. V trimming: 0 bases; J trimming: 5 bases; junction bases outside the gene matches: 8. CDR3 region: CASSQDISGGAIDTQYF. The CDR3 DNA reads TGTGCCAGCAGCCAAGATATAAGCGGGGGGGCCATAGATACGCAGTATTTT.

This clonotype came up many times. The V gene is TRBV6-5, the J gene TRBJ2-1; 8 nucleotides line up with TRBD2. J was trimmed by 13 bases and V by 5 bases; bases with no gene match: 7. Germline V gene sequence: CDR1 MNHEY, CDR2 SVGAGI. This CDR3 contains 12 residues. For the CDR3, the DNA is TGTGCCAGCAGTCTTGCGGGACTAGAACAGTTCTTC. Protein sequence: CASSLAGLEQFF.

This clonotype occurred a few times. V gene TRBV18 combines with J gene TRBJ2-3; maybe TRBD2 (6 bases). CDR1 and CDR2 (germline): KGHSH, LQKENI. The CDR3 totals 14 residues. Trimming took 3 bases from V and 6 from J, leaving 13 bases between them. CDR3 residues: CASSPNQGGDTQYF. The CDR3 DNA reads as TGTGCCAGCTCACCTAACCAAGGAGGGGATACGCAGTATTTT.

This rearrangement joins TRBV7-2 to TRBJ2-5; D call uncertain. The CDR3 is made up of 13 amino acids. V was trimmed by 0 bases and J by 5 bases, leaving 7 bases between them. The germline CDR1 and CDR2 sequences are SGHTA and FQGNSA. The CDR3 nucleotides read TGTGCCAGCAGCTTAGCGTCACGGGAGACCCAGTACTTC. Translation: CASSLASRETQYF. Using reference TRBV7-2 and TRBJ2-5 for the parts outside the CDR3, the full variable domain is GAGVSQSPSNKVTEKGKDVELRCDPISGHTALYWYRQSLGQGLEFLIYFQGNSAPDKSGLPSDRFSAERTGGSVSTLTIQRTQQEDSAVYLCASSLASRETQYFGPGTRLLVL.

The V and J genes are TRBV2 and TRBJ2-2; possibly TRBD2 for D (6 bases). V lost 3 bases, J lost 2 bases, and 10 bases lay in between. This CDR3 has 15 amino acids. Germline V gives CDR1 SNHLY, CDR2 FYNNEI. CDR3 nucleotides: TGTGCCAGCAGTGAGGCGGGACTCAACACCGGGGAGCTGTTTTTT. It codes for CASSEAGLNTGELFF.

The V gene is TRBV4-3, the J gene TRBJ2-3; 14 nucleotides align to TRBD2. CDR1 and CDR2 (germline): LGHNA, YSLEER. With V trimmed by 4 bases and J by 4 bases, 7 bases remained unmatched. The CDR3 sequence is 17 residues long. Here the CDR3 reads CASSRAGTSGGADTQYF. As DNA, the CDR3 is TGCGCCAGCAGCCGAGCCGGGACTAGCGGGGGCGCAGATACGCAGTATTTT.

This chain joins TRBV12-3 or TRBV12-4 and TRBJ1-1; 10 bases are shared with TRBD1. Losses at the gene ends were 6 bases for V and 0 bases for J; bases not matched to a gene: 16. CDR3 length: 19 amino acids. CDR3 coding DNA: TGTGCCAGCAGAGATCCCACCGGGACAGGGGATAAAGTGAACACTGAAGCTTTCTTT. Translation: CASRDPTGTGDKVNTEAFF.

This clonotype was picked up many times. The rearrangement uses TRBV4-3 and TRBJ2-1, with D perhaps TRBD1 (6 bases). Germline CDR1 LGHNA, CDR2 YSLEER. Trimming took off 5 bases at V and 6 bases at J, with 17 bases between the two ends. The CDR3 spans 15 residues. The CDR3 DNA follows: TGCGCCAGCAGCTATTGGGCTATGGGGGCCAATGAGCAGTTCTTC. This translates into CASSYWAMGANEQFF.

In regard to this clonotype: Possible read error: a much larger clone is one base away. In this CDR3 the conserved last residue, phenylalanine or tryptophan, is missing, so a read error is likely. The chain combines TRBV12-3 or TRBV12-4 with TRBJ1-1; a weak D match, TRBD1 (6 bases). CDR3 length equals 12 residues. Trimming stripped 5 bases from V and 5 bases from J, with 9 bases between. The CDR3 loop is CASSRDMTEAFY. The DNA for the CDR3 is TGTGCCAGCAGTCGGGACATGACTGAAGCTTTCTAT.

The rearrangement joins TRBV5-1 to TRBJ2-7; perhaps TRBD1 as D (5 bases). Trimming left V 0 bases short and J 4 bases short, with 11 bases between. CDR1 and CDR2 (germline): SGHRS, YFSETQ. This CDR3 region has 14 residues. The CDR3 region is CASSLEFGAYEQYF. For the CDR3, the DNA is TGCGCCAGCAGCTTGGAATTTGGGGCGTACGAGCAGTACTTC. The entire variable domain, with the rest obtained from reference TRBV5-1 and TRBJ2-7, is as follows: KAGVTQTPRYLIKTRGQQVTLSCSPISGHRSVSWYQQTPGQGLQFLFEYFSETQRNKGNFPGRFSGRQFSNSRSEMNVSTLELGDSALYLCASSLEFGAYEQYFGPGTRLTVT.

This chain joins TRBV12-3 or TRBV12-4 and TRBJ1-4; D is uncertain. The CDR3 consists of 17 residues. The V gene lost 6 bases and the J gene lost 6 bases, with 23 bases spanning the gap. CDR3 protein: CASSPGSANYLYEKLFF. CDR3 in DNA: TGTGCCAGCAGCCCCGGGTCCGCAAATTATCTTTATGAAAAACTGTTTTTT.